The clone carrying this T cell receptor beta chain showed up many times. What it recognizes is unknown. Synthesis of cDNA was accomplished via 5'RACE employing 10-nucleotide random UMIs. In TCRdb, the 5' RACE reads were re-called with MiXCR into one record per CDR3 protein. The table includes about 60,000 distinct CDR3 sequences, less than 10% detected once. The data are from a study of neurological immune-mediated disorders. Study observations and caveats: The greatest degree of TCR clonal expansion was observed in HTLV-1-associated myelopathy, with the lowest in multiple sclerosis, below that of healthy controls.

V was pared by 2 bases and J by 7 bases, with 8 bases between. The germline gives CDR1 DFQATT, CDR2 SNEGSKA (reference sequence). The CDR3 runs 11 residues. Time point of the sample: longitudinal time-point 2. Where libraries were unsorted, they were derived from 2 million PBMCs stored at -80 degrees C. The chain joins TRBV20-1 to TRBJ1-2, with D hard to call. The clonotype was recovered from a man between 25 and 39 years old in good health. Sequencing input: PBMCs. The CDR3 nucleotides are TGCAGTGCTAGATTGGGTAGTGGCTACACCTTC. Protein sequence: CSARLGSGYTF.